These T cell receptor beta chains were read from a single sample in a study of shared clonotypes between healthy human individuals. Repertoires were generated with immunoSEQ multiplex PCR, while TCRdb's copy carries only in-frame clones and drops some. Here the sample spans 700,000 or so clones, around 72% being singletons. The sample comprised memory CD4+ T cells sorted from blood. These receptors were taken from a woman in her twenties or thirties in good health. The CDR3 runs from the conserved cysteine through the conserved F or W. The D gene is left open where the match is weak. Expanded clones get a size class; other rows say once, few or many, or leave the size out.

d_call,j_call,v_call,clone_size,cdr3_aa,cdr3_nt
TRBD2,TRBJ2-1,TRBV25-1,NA,CASSESGLAGGYNEQFF,TGTGCCAGCAGTGAATCCGGACTAGCGGGAGGGTACAATGAGCAGTTCTTC
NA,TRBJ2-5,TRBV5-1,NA,CASSYQDRPQETQYF,TGCGCCAGCAGCTATCAAGACAGGCCACAAGAGACCCAGTACTTC
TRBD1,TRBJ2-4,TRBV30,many,CASRTGVLAKNIQYF,TGTGCCTCGAGGACAGGAGTTTTAGCCAAAAACATTCAGTACTTC
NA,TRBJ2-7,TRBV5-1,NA,CASSLGPEQYF,TGCGCCAGCAGCCTCGGACCCGAGCAGTACTTC
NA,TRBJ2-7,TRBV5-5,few,CASSLDAQGAYEQYF,TGTGCCAGCAGCTTGGATGCACAGGGAGCCTACGAGCAGTACTTC
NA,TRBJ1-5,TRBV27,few,CASSVTGQNQPQHF,TGTGCCAGCAGTGTCACCGGTCAAAATCAGCCCCAGCATTTT
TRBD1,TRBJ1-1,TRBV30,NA,CAWSEQGEEAFF,TGTGCCTGGAGCGAACAGGGGGAGGAAGCTTTCTTT
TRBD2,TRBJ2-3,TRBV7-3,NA,CASSSQRDSDTQYF,TGTGCCAGCAGCTCCCAGCGGGATTCGGATACGCAGTATTTT
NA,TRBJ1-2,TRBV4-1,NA,CASSQAGSNYGYTF,TGCGCCAGCAGCCAGGCAGGGAGTAACTATGGCTACACCTTC
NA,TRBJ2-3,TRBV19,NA,CASSIGGPSTDTQYF,TGTGCCAGTAGTATAGGGGGGCCTAGCACAGATACGCAGTATTTT
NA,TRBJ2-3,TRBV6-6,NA,CASSSTRDTQYF,TGTGCCAGCAGTAGCACTAGAGATACGCAGTATTTT
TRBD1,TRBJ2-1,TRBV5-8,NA,CASSLTGGNEQFF,TGTGCCAGCAGCTTGACAGGGGGAAATGAGCAGTTCTTC
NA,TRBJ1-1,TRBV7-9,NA,CASSLVSGFNTEAFF,TGTGCCAGCAGCTTAGTATCTGGGTTCAACACTGAAGCTTTCTTT
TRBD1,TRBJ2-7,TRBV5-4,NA,CASSLSSRRQGANEQYF,TGTGCCAGCAGCCTTTCTTCCCGTAGACAGGGAGCCAACGAGCAGTACTTC
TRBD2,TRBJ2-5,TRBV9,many,CASSVDGTSVIQETQYF,TGTGCCAGCAGCGTAGATGGAACTAGCGTAATACAAGAGACCCAGTACTTC
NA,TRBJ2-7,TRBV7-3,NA,CASSSQQGTEQYF,TGTGCCAGCAGCTCCCAACAGGGAACCGAGCAGTACTTC
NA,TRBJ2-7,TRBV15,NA,CATSRDSAYEQYF,TGTGCCACCAGCAGAGATTCGGCCTACGAGCAGTACTTC
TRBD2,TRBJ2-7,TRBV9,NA,CVHSRGATTRIKREGSYEQYF,TGTGTCCACAGCAGGGGGGCGACGACGAGGATAAAGCGGGAGGGTTCCTACGAGCAGTACTTC
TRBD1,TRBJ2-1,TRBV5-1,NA,CASSPGQGYYNEQFF,TGCGCCAGCAGCCCGGGACAGGGCTATTACAATGAGCAGTTCTTC
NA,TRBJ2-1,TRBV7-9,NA,CASSLAGSNEQFF,TGTGCCAGCAGCTTAGCAGGGTCTAACGAGCAGTTCTTC
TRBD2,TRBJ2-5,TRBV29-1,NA,CSVELADSQETQYF,TGCAGCGTTGAACTAGCGGATTCACAAGAGACCCAGTACTTC
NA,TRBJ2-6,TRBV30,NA,CAWSPRDFTGANVLTF,TGTGCCTGGAGTCCCCGGGACTTTACCGGGGCCAACGTCCTGACTTTC
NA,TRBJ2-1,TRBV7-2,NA,CASSLQGNHEQFF,TGTGCCAGCAGTTTACAAGGGAACCATGAGCAGTTCTTC
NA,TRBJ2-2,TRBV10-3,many,CAIAQAVEAGELFF,TGTGCCATTGCCCAGGCGGTGGAGGCCGGGGAGCTGTTTTTT
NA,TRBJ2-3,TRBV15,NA,CATSIGTSQEVASTDTQYF,TGTGCCACCAGCATCGGTACTAGTCAAGAGGTAGCTAGCACAGATACGCAGTATTTT
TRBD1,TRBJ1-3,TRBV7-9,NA,CASSPKLRTGGVSGNTIYF,TGTGCCAGCAGCCCGAAACTTCGGACAGGGGGAGTCTCTGGAAACACCATATATTTT
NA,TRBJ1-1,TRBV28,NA,CASEEENTEAFF,TGTGCCAGCGAAGAGGAGAACACTGAAGCTTTCTTT
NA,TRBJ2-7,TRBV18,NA,CASSPGTRNPYEQYF,TGTGCCAGCTCACCCGGGACCCGGAATCCTTACGAGCAGTACTTC
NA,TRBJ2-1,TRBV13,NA,CASSFSSGGTFGEQFF,TGTGCCAGCAGCTTCTCCTCCGGAGGGACTTTTGGTGAGCAGTTCTTC
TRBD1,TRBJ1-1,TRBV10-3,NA,CAISGGTAQNTEAFF,TGTGCCATCAGTGGCGGGACAGCGCAGAACACTGAAGCTTTCTTT
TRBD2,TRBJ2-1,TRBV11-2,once,CASSLEWREPYNEQFF,TGTGCCAGCAGCTTAGAGTGGCGGGAGCCTTACAATGAGCAGTTCTTC
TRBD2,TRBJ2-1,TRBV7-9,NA,CASSLAGLAEKPFF,TGTGCCAGCAGCTTAGCGGGACTAGCGGAGAAGCCGTTCTTC
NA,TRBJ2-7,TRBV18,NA,CASSPPLTFSYEQYF,TGTGCCAGCTCACCACCGTTAACCTTCTCCTACGAGCAGTACTTC
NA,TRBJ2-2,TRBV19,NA,CASSRNRERNTGELFF,TGTGCCAGTAGTAGAAACAGGGAACGGAACACCGGGGAGCTGTTTTTT
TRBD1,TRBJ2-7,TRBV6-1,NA,CASSTTGTGSREQYF,TGTGCCAGCAGTACGACCGGGACAGGGAGTCGCGAGCAGTACTTC
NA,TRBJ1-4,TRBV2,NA,CASSEGQSTNEKLFF,TGTGCCAGCAGTGAGGGGCAGTCAACTAATGAAAAACTGTTTTTT
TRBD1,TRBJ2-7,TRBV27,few,CASRLKQGSSYEQYF,TGTGCCAGCAGACTTAAACAGGGGAGCTCCTACGAGCAGTACTTC
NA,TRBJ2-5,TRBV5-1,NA,CASSLDGNTQETQYF,TGCGCCAGCAGCTTGGACGGAAATACACAAGAGACCCAGTACTTC
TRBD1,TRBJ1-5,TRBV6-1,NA,CATTQGPNQPQHF,TGTGCCACCACACAGGGGCCTAATCAGCCCCAGCATTTT
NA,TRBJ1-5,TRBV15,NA,CASSRGVRNQPQHF,TGTGCCAGTTCCCGGGGGGTGCGTAATCAGCCCCAGCATTTT
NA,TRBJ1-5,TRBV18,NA,CASSPRSGGGNQPQHF,TGTGCCAGCTCACCACGATCGGGTGGTGGCAATCAGCCCCAGCATTTT
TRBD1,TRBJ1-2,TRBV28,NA,CASRSQGAHGYTF,TGTGCCAGCAGATCTCAGGGGGCGCATGGCTACACCTTC
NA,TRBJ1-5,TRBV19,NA,CASSISSQPQHF,TGTGCCAGTAGTATCAGTAGTCAGCCCCAGCATTTT
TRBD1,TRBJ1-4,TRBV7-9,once,CASSPRQGEEKLFF,TGTGCCAGCAGCCCCCGACAGGGGGAAGAAAAACTGTTTTTT
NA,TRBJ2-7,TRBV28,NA,CASSFVLNGERSYEQYF,TGTGCCAGCAGTTTCGTACTTAACGGGGAGAGAAGCTACGAGCAGTACTTC
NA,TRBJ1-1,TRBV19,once,CATATERMATEAFF,TGTGCCACCGCAACGGAAAGGATGGCCACTGAAGCTTTCTTT
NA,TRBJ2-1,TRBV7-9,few,CASISSSYNEQFF,TGTGCCAGCATCAGTAGCTCCTACAATGAGCAGTTCTTC
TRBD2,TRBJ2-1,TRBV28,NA,CASSSLAEANEQFF,TGTGCCAGCAGTTCACTAGCGGAGGCCAATGAGCAGTTCTTC
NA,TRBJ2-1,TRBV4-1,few,CASSQAGTSYNEQFF,TGCGCCAGCAGTCAAGCCGGGACTTCCTACAATGAGCAGTTCTTC
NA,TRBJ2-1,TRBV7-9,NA,CASSPQGDTYNEQFF,TGTGCCAGCAGCCCACAAGGGGACACCTACAATGAGCAGTTCTTC
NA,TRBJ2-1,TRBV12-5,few,CASGVNNRDQQFF,TGTGCTAGTGGTGTGAATAACCGGGATCAGCAGTTCTTC
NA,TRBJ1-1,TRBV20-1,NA,CSARVSGVAFF,TGCAGTGCTAGAGTTTCAGGGGTTGCTTTCTTT
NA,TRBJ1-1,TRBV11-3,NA,CASTLSISDTEAFF,TGTGCCAGCACTCTCTCCATATCGGACACTGAAGCTTTCTTT
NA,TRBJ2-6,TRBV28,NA,CASSPSYNKRSSGANVLTF,TGTGCCAGCAGCCCCTCCTATAATAAGCGAAGCTCTGGGGCCAACGTCCTGACTTTC
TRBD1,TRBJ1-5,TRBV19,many,CASSSTGTGINSNQPQHF,TGTGCCAGTAGTTCAACCGGGACAGGGATTAATAGCAATCAGCCCCAGCATTTT
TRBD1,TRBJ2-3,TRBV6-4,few,CASSKTDRDGADTQYF,TGTGCCAGCAGTAAAACCGACAGGGATGGGGCAGATACGCAGTATTTT
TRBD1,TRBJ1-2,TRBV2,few,CASSGQGLDYGYTF,TGTGCCAGCAGTGGACAGGGTTTGGACTATGGCTACACCTTC
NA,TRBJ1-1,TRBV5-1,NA,CASRENTEAFF,TGCGCCAGCAGGGAGAACACTGAAGCTTTCTTT
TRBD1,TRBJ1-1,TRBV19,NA,CASTLGGQGFKAFF,TGTGCCAGTACCCTAGGGGGACAGGGGTTCAAAGCTTTCTTT
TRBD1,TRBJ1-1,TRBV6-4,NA,CASSARGDTEAFF,TGTGCCAGCAGTGCCAGGGGGGACACTGAAGCTTTCTTT